This T cell receptor beta chain comes out of a study of shared clonotypes between healthy human individuals (dated by TCRdb to about 2020). Study-wide context: The cohort comprised two women and three men aged 18 to 49 years. To increase sequencing depth and limit assay-specific biases, different laboratories used diverse techniques to prepare libraries and sequence TCR repertoires. For each donor, CD4 naive and CD4 memory were each given three plates, CD8 naive was given two plates, and CD8 memory was given one plate. To estimate repertoire size and how much clonotypes are shared between individuals, the study performed deep sequencing of blood TCR repertoires from a handful of healthy adults. Per donor, leukapheresis produced somewhere between about 0.94 and 9.5 billion PBMCs. The research as a whole found: Pairwise subsampling led to the expectation that sequencing depth would affect the degree of clonotype sharing among donors. Incomplete sequencing was indicated by rarefaction of sorted-subset datasets, despite the large sequencing depth. Clonotypes shared by all four sorted-subset donors showed higher generation probabilities than non-shared clonotypes. Naive subsets generally had larger estimated clonotype richness than memory subsets. Sampling was limited to blood, and TCR repertoires in tissue likely differ from TCR repertoires in blood. Because the study included only a small number of donors, the genetic and exposure-history diversity represented was limited. When a few donors were compared, the shared fraction of clonotypes was about 5% for naive CD4, 3% to 4% for naive CD8, 2% to 2.5% for memory CD4, and 0.4% for memory CD8.

Donors were healthy HIV-negative adults with no recently reported acute infections or vaccinations. Every donor was a Caucasian adult residing in Nashville, Tennessee, USA. CD4+ T cells were enriched by magnetic negative selection, after which naive cells were positively selected on CD45RA and the negative fraction was taken as the memory subset. Blood was obtained by leukapheresis, after which PBMCs were separated by Ficoll-Histopaque density gradient centrifugation and cryopreserved in liquid nitrogen vapor phase. Analytical flow cytometry was used to check the purity and quantity of every magnetically sorted T cell population. From each sorted fraction, genomic DNA was isolated and quantified by UV absorbance on a Nanodrop 2000c. Using the deep immunoSEQ assay, TCR CDR3 regions were amplified from genomic DNA by multiplex PCR. For each cell subset, the extracted genomic DNA was distributed evenly across all wells of several immunoSEQ 96-well plates, and each plate served as one replicate. Each replicate PCR for sorted subsets received roughly 0.2 ug genomic DNA, equal to about 30,000 T cell genomes. Purified libraries were quantified with a Qubit 3.0 fluorometer, sized on a Bioanalyzer 2100, and re-quantified with the KAPA Library Quantification kit. Each immunoSEQ 96-well plate was sequenced on its own single-read 150-cycle Illumina NextSeq 550 flow cell. As for the original processing: Because the immunoSEQ output held only junctional sequences and lacked quality scores, the filtering could not match the filtering applied to full-length reads. To assign V/J genes and CDR3, sequences were annotated against IMGT germline references using PyIR, a Python wrapper for IgBLAST v1.9. Any read was removed if the V/J assignment was weak (E-value above 1e-6), the CDR3 was missing, or the read contained stop codons, out-of-frame junctions, or ambiguous translated residues. V3J clonotypes were defined as sequences sharing the same inferred V gene, J gene, and CDR3 amino acid sequence. The percentage overlap between two repertoires was calculated by dividing the number of shared unique clonotypes by the size of the smaller repertoire. Richness of each repertoire was evaluated using RTK rarefaction, the Chao1 estimator, and Recon v2.1 estimates of unobserved clonotypes. For all TCRbeta clonotypes obtained by the gDNA method from four donors, generation probabilities were computed with OLGA. TCRdb re-hosts the immuneACCESS table, in-frame sequences only. Its copies lack some clones; in the studies checked, an unresolved V gene accounts for under half of them, and the cause for the rest is not known. The V and J calls and clone size come from that table; D and trimming were worked out from the DNA. In all, the sample holds roughly 2 million clones, and 90% to 95% of those were seen once. The ten largest clones take up 0.1% to 0.15% of the sample.

From the cysteine up to the phenylalanine, the CDR3 has a length of 18 residues. Only the CDR3 DNA is retained, 54 bases long and in frame from the first base. The germline V gene specifies MGHRA as CDR1 and YSYEKL as CDR2. Germline trimming: 1 base from V, 6 bases from J; junction bases outside gene matches: 18. As regards this clone: No cognate antigen has been identified for it. Per-base qualities were not stored, and no clone one base away is much larger.

The clonotype comes from a man in his late teens or twenties in good health. Sequencing used naive CD4+ T cells sorted from blood. In light of the paper, this sample's cell subset or site label describes: CD45RA+ positively selected. The rearranged segments are TRBV4-1 and TRBJ2-7, and 7 junction bases match TRBD1. The CDR3 protein sequence reads: CASSQGRTGGLSRGEQYF. The sequenced DNA is TGCGCCAGCAGCCAAGGTCGGACAGGCGGGCTCTCTAGGGGCGAGCAGTACTTC.